This TCR beta chain was captured in a study of blood T cell repertoires in COVID-19. Original processing methods: Cell counts per sample came from amplifying reference gene primers. Assay: immunoSEQ multiplex PCR; the TCRdb copy retains only in-frame clones and omits some. V, J and clone size reflect that table, while D and trimming were determined from the DNA. Here the sample spans roughly 51,000 clones, roughly 87% being singletons. Germline V gene sequence: CDR1 ENHRY, CDR2 SYGVKD. The ends were cut back, 2 bases at V and 3 bases at J, with 10 bases in the middle. There are 14 residues in the CDR3.

J is TRBJ2-5 and V is TRBV10-3; D is undetermined. Material for sequencing was peripheral blood. This receptor was obtained from a man aged 50-59 years with active COVID-19. For the CDR3, the DNA is TGTGCCATCAGTGAGGTCCAGAAAGAAGAGACCCAGTACTTC. Translated: CAISEVQKEETQYF.